The T cell receptor (beta chain) described here comes from a study of blood T cell repertoires in COVID-19 (TCRdb year 2020). Regarding the complete study: The collaborator samples originated in the United States, Italy and Spain and spanned the acute and convalescent phases of COVID-19. The material from the prospective study consisted of cDNA or gDNA derived from T cells, B-cell-depleted T cells, or PBMCs. Deeply sampled blood TCRbeta repertoires from subjects exposed to, actively infected with, or recovered from COVID-19 were included in the dataset. The repertoires were released in a freely available public database intended as a resource for research on the immune response to SARS-CoV-2. The samples were drawn from two sources: the first 160 participants of the ongoing ImmuneRACE study, and approximately 1,300 subjects contributed by 6 global collaborators. The sample metadata nearly always contained a de-identified subject ID, COVID-19 status, age in years and sex. Where available, HLA class I and class II types were obtained from metadata supplied by the sample provider rather than from assay-based typing. What the study reported, not specific to this receptor: The amount of clinical and demographic metadata varied by source and participant and was provided uncurated.

CDR1 and CDR2, per the germline V gene (reference sequence), are MNHEY and SMNVEV. Trimming removed 5 bases from V and 0 bases from J; the gene matches leave 7 bases unexplained. Measured from the cysteine to the phenylalanine, the CDR3 is 15 residues long. Here the CDR3 DNA is all that survives: 45 bases in frame from base 1. The immunoSEQ Assay, a bias-controlled multiplex PCR, was used to amplify TCRbeta CDR3 regions from genomic DNA. As for how the authors treated the data: Within the assay, amplification of reference gene primers was used to estimate how many nucleated cells each sample contained. Sequence reads were collapsed and filtered to measure the absolute abundance of every unique TCRbeta CDR3 rearrangement. For each sample, productive Simpson clonality was calculated as the square root of Simpson's diversity index across productive rearrangements. The table was pulled from immuneACCESS by TCRdb, which kept in-frame rearrangements only. Such tables lose some clones; where checked, under half of the loss comes from unresolved V genes, and the rest has no known cause. V and J calls and clone size are those listed in that table; D and trimming were worked out from the DNA. The sample records approximately 100,000 clones, about 85% of which are singletons. Around 1.9% of the sample is held by the ten biggest clonotypes.

Collaborating institutions collected whole blood in K2EDTA tubes following their own protocols. Collaborator samples were shipped for TCRbeta analysis as frozen whole blood, isolated PBMCs, or DNA extracted from either sample type. A word on this clone: It lacks a known antigen. Per-base quality was not reported, and no clone a single base away is much larger than it.

Sequencing was performed on peripheral blood. The chain is made from TRBV27 and TRBJ2-7, with 7 junctional bases fitting TRBD1. The sequence derives from a woman in her sixties or seventies with active or convalescent COVID-19. The nucleotides read TGTGCCAGCAGTGTCCGTCGGGACAGCTCCTACGAGCAGTACTTC. Translated, it reads CASSVRRDSSYEQYF.